This T cell receptor beta chain was sequenced for a study of CXCR3-negative and CXCR3-positive naive CD8 T cells. Findings of the study overall: Memory CD8+ cells showed much lower diversity, while both naive subsets were comparably high. Memory cells differed in TRBV-TRBJ usage, but naive CXCR3-negative and CXCR3-positive cells had similar usage. The study found more hydrophobic TRB CDR3s in CXCR3-positive naive cells than in CXCR3-negative naive cells. Post-cryopreservation CXCR3 expression was partly diminished, and the bulk of assays employed fresh PBMCs.

Each TRB cDNA library was prepared by 5' RACE (with UMI labels). TCRdb re-called the 5' RACE reads and catalogs CDR3 proteins one per entry, DNA excluded. The repertoire shows roughly 55,000 distinct CDR3 sequences; the top ten hold about 0.5%. Notes on this clonotype: The antigen remains unidentified.

Among CD8+ T cells, naive ones were CD45RO-CCR7+CD27+CD95-. The TCR sequence derives from a human donor in good health. Some clones in this sample may be carry-over from other donors' samples. Sequencing used naive CXCR3+ CD8+ T cells from blood. Described subset: CD45RO-CCR7+CD27+CD95- naive CD8+ T cells expressing CXCR3 (TNR3+).

CDR3: CASSLSGGRYEQFF. This chain uses TRBV7-9 with TRBJ2-1; checking the TCRdb D call of TRBD1 is not possible without DNA. The CDR3 contains 14 residues. The germline V gene encodes CDR1 SEHNR and CDR2 FQNEAQ (reference sequence).